These 29 T cell receptor beta chains were sequenced from one sample in a study of breast tumors, draining lymph nodes, adjacent tissues. TCRdb independently ran MiXCR on the multiplex PCR reads; one entry per CDR3 protein. The sample has some 97,000 distinct CDR3 sequences, over 20% seen once; the top ten hold over 1%. Samples came from axillary lymph nodes draining the breast cancer. What was sequenced was axillary lymph node tissue. The receptors were gathered from a female donor with breast cancer. Some clones in this sample may be carry-over from other donors' samples.

This clonotype was recorded many times. The chain recombines TRBV10-2 with TRBJ2-5; D is uncertain. V was pared by 7 bases and J by 5 bases, with 17 bases between. The CDR3 contains 14 residues. The germline V gene encodes CDR1 WSHSY and CDR2 SAAADI. CDR3 amino acids: CASTLDGARETQYF. In nucleotides, the CDR3 is TGCGCCAGCACCCTCGACGGAGCAAGGGAGACCCAGTACTTC.

This clonotype showed up many times. V usage is TRBV5-1 and J usage is TRBJ1-3; D is unclear. Germline values: CDR1 SGHRS, CDR2 YFSETQ. This CDR3 comprises 14 residues. With 1 base removed from V and 0 bases from J, the gap between germline ends came to 5 bases. The CDR3 DNA reads as TGCGCCAGCAGCTTGCCGGACTCTGGAAACACCATATATTTT. Its protein product is CASSLPDSGNTIYF.

This clonotype was found many times. V usage is TRBV7-9 and J usage is TRBJ2-3; D possibly corresponds to TRBD2 (5 bases). V lost 5 bases and J 7 bases, leaving 13 bases between the germline ends. Germline loops: CDR1 SEHNR, CDR2 FQNEAQ (reference sequence). The CDR3 spans 13 residues. The DNA for the CDR3 is TGTGCCAGCAGCCCCGAGGGTTGGAATACGCAGTATTTT. Translation: CASSPEGWNTQYF.

The sample holds many counts of this clonotype. The chain links TRBV24-1 to TRBJ2-5; 7 positions agree with TRBD1. CDR3 size: 16 residues. Losses at the gene ends were 2 bases for V and 7 bases for J; bases not matched to a gene: 12. Looked up from germline, CDR1 is KGHDR and CDR2 is SFDVKD. The CDR3 sequence is CATSDSRTGGVVTQYF. The CDR3 DNA follows: TGTGCCACCAGTGATTCAAGGACAGGAGGCGTTGTGACCCAGTACTTC.

This clonotype was detected many times. The V call is TRBV12-3 or TRBV12-4, the J call TRBJ1-2; weak D call: TRBD1 (5 bases). V lost 9 bases and J lost 5, with 13 bases in between. The length of the CDR3 is 12 residues. The CDR3 loop reads CASSRGAYGYTF. The CDR3, as DNA: TGTGCCAGTTCTAGAGGGGCTTATGGCTACACCTTC.

This chain connects TRBV3-1 to TRBJ2-3, with D perhaps matching TRBD2 (5 bases). Germline CDR1 LGHDT, CDR2 YNNKEL (reference sequence). CDR3 length equals 15 residues. Trimming stripped 2 bases from V and 1 base from J, with 10 bases between. CDR3 sequence (DNA): TGTGCCAGCAGCCAATTGGACTTCCGCACAGATACGCAGTATTTT. Translated: CASSQLDFRTDTQYF.

This clonotype has ten or more counts. This sequence joins TRBV5-6 and TRBJ1-6; no clear D gene. The CDR3 is 15 amino acids. Germline CDR1 SGHDT, CDR2 YYEEEE. Trimming shortened V by 1 base and J by 9 bases, and 14 bases separated the two germline ends. The CDR3 region is CASSLLLSEGSPLHF. The CDR3, as DNA: TGTGCCAGCAGCTTGCTATTGTCAGAGGGTTCACCCCTCCACTTT.

Many counts were recorded for this clonotype. The CDR3 nucleotides are TGTGCCAGCAGCTTGGATAGCGGGACCCGAGGGGTGGAGACCCAGTACTTC. This codes for CASSLDSGTRGVETQYF. The chain links TRBV5-6 to TRBJ2-5, with 8 bases fitting TRBD2. The CDR3 is 17 amino acids. The V gene's germline CDR1 is SGHDT and CDR2 YYEEEE. With 0 bases clipped from V and 5 bases from J, the junction kept 12 bases outside the gene matches.

The rearrangement links TRBV20-1 to TRBJ1-5; tentative D call: TRBD1 (5 bases). The V gene lost 7 bases and the J gene lost 12 bases, with 19 bases spanning the gap. CDR1 and CDR2 (germline): DFQATT, SNEGSKA (reference sequence). The CDR3 is made up of 12 amino acids. The CDR3: CSGSRDPLIQHF. In nucleotides, the CDR3 is TGCAGTGGTTCGAGGGACCCCCTAATCCAGCATTTT.

As to this clonotype: A clone one base away is much larger, so this may be a read error. The chain employs TRBV5-1 and TRBJ2-1, with D uncertain. Germline-derived CDR1 and CDR2 are SGHRS and YFSETQ. The CDR3 is made up of 15 amino acids. CDR3 bases: TGCGCCAGCTCCTTTGTGTCGAGCTCCTACAATGAGCAGCTCTTC. It translates to CASSFVSSSYNEQLF.

This clonotype was seen at least ten times. The chain links TRBV5-1 to TRBJ1-4; a weak D match, TRBD1 (5 bases). Deletions cut 0 bases from V and 8 bases from J, with 11 bases between. CDR1 is SGHRS, CDR2 YFSETQ, per germline. The CDR3 is 14 residues long. The CDR3 sequence is CASSLVGGTEKLFF. The CDR3 coding sequence is TGCGCCAGCAGCTTGGTGGGGGGTACGGAAAAACTGTTTTTT.

Remarks on this clonotype: A much larger clone differs by one base, so this may be a read error. This rearrangement joins TRBV19 to TRBJ1-2; D not resolved. The CDR3 runs 12 residues. CDR1 and CDR2 from the germline V gene are LNHDA and SQIVND (reference sequence). The V and J ends lost 5 bases and 8 bases respectively, with 12 bases between them. The CDR3 loop is CASSPAPGGYTF. CDR3 in DNA: TGTGCCAGTAGTCCGGCCCCGGGGGGCTACACCTTC.

Ten or more counts support this clonotype. The J gene is TRBJ1-3, the V gene TRBV9; D gene unclear. The CDR3 is 14 amino acids. The germline V and J ends were trimmed by 3 bases and 4 bases, with 11 bases remaining between them. The germline V gene encodes CDR1 SGDLS and CDR2 YYNGEE. The CDR3 region has the DNA TGTGCCAGCAGCGGCGGGAGGCGCGGAAACACCATATATTTT. Translation gives CASSGGRRGNTIYF.

The chain carries TRBV2 and TRBJ1-6; 9 bases align to TRBD1. With 0 bases clipped from V and 11 bases from J, the junction kept 5 bases outside the gene matches. Germline V lookup: CDR1 SNHLY, CDR2 FYNNEI. CDR3 length: 15 amino acids. CDR3 sequence (DNA): TGTGCCAGCAGTGAAGCGATCGGGACAGGGACACCCCTCCACTTT. The encoded protein is CASSEAIGTGTPLHF.

V is TRBV9 and J is TRBJ2-7, with D possibly matching TRBD2 (7 bases). Germline V gene sequence: CDR1 SGDLS, CDR2 YYNGEE. V dropped 3 bases and J dropped 1 base, with 14 bases sitting between them. The CDR3 spans 15 residues. The CDR3 sequence is CASSEGEGGSYEQYF. CDR3 in DNA: TGTGCCAGCAGCGAGGGGGAGGGGGGGTCCTACGAGCAGTACTTC.

This clonotype was seen more than once but under ten times. The chain uses TRBV28 and TRBJ2-7, with D possibly being TRBD2 (5 bases). The V gene lost 3 bases and the J gene lost 0 bases, with 12 bases spanning the gap. The CDR3 is made up of 15 amino acids. Germline loops: CDR1 MDHEN, CDR2 SYDVKM. In DNA form, the CDR3 reads TGTGCCAGCAGTTTCGGTAGGAGGAACTCCTACGAGCAGTACTTC. Protein: CASSFGRRNSYEQYF.

There are many counts of this clonotype. This sequence joins TRBV7-9 and TRBJ2-1, with D unclear. This CDR3 has 12 amino acids. Trimming removed 3 bases from V and 7 bases from J, with 7 bases in between. Germline loops: CDR1 SEHNR, CDR2 FQNEAQ (reference sequence). The CDR3 sequence is CASSLRNNEQFF. CDR3 nucleotides: TGTGCCAGCAGCTTGCGGAATAATGAGCAGTTCTTC.

The chain links TRBV18 to TRBJ1-5; no clear D gene. The CDR3 loop spans 15 amino acids. V lost 6 bases and J lost 3, with 15 bases in between. From germline, CDR1 is KGHSH and CDR2 LQKENI. The DNA for the CDR3 is TGTGCCAGCTCCCCCCAGTCGAGCCTCAATCAGCCCCAGCATTTT. Protein product: CASSPQSSLNQPQHF.

A note on this clonotype: This may stem from a read error, because a much larger clone lies one nucleotide away. The rearrangement joins TRBV6-1 to TRBJ2-7, with TRBD2 identical over 12 bases. Germline V gene lookup returns CDR1 MNHNS and CDR2 SASEGT. The CDR3 contains 14 residues. The ends lost 11 bases at V and 1 base at J; junction bases unmatched: 6. The CDR3 DNA is TGTGCCGGCGAACTAGCGGGGGGATCCTACGAGCAGTACTTC. It codes for CAGELAGGSYEQYF.

This clonotype appeared many times. The CDR3 sequence is CASSSQGIYGYTF. The DNA of the CDR3 is TGTGCCAGCAGCTCTCAGGGGATCTATGGCTACACCTTC. V and J are TRBV5-8 and TRBJ1-2, with D maybe TRBD1 (6 bases). Germline CDR1 is SGHTS and CDR2 is YDEGEE. This CDR3 region has 13 residues. V shed 3 bases and J shed 4 bases, with 10 bases lying between them.

This chain links TRBV6-5 with TRBJ1-1, with a tentative D call TRBD1 (5 bases). V shed 7 bases and J shed 2 bases, with 14 bases lying between them. Germline CDR1 MNHEY, CDR2 SVGAGI. This CDR3 has 14 amino acids. In DNA, the CDR3 is TGTGCCAGCAAAACGGGGGGATCAAACACTGAAGCTTTCTTT. Its translation: CASKTGGSNTEAFF.

This clonotype occurred many times. The rearrangement uses TRBV3-1 and TRBJ2-7, with 9 bases matching TRBD2. Germline CDR1 reads LGHDT; CDR2 reads YNNKEL (reference sequence). V shed 4 bases and J 3 bases; nucleotides not matched to a gene: 10. This CDR3 is built from 16 residues. The CDR3 protein is CASSPAPSGGLYEQYF. Here the CDR3 DNA reads TGTGCCAGCAGCCCAGCCCCCAGCGGGGGGCTCTACGAGCAGTACTTC.

This clonotype has a handful of counts. The gene calls are TRBV15 and TRBJ2-4; D ambiguous. V shed 0 bases and J shed 1 base, with 16 bases lying between them. Germline V gene data show CDR1 as LNHNV and CDR2 as YYDKDF (reference sequence). The CDR3 contains 18 residues. The CDR3 protein is CATSRDLSIMGAKNIQYF. In nucleotides, the CDR3 is TGTGCCACCAGCAGAGATCTCTCCATTATGGGGGCCAAAAACATTCAGTACTTC.

To note about this clonotype: This clone may be a read error of a much larger clone one base away. The chain employs TRBV14 and TRBJ2-2, with D perhaps TRBD2 (6 bases). This CDR3 is 12 amino acids long. Germline V gene lookup returns CDR1 SGHDN and CDR2 FVKESK. CDR3 bases: TGTGCCAGCATGGGAGACACCGGGGGGCTGTTTTTT. This encodes CASMGDTGGLFF.

This clonotype was counted many times. This chain connects TRBV20-1 to TRBJ1-4; D gene ambiguous. From germline, CDR1 is DFQATT and CDR2 SNEGSKA (reference sequence). The CDR3 extends over 10 amino acids. Trimming took off 6 bases at V and 8 bases at J, with 7 bases between the two ends. CDR3 region: CSAFLEKLFF. The CDR3 DNA is TGCAGTGCCTTTTTGGAAAAACTGTTTTTT.

At least ten counts were recorded for this clonotype. The V gene is TRBV2, the J gene TRBJ1-2; possible D gene TRBD1, 6 bases. V lost 5 bases and J lost 7, with 17 bases in between. Germline V gene data show CDR1 as SNHLY and CDR2 as FYNNEI. There are 14 residues in the CDR3. The CDR3 loop is CASSLQGLVGGYTF. Here the CDR3 DNA reads TGTGCCAGCAGTTTACAGGGTTTAGTGGGTGGCTACACCTTC. Full variable domain (remainder filled in from reference TRBV2 and TRBJ1-2): EPEVTQTPSHQVTQMGQEVILRCVPISNHLYFYWYRQILGQKVEFLVSFYNNEISEKSEIFDDQFSVERPDGSNFTLKIRSTKLEDSAMYFCASSLQGLVGGYTFGSGTRLTVV.

As concerns this clonotype: One base away lies a much larger clone, so this may be a sequencing read error. The chain recombines TRBV9 with TRBJ2-2; tentative D call: TRBD2 (6 bases). The CDR3 is 13 amino acids. The germline V gene has CDR1 SGDLS and CDR2 YYNGEE. For the CDR3, the DNA is TGTGCCAGCAGCGTAGAGCGGGCCGGGGAGCTGTCTTTT. It yields the protein CASSVERAGELSF.

This clonotype was detected only once. This may arise from a read error, as a much more abundant clone is one base away. The rearrangement uses TRBV7-3 and TRBJ2-3, with a weak D call TRBD2 (6 bases). Germline CDR1 and CDR2: SGHTA and FQGTGA. The CDR3 spans 14 residues. The DNA for the CDR3 is TGTGCCAGCAGCCGTAGCGGCCTCACAGATGCGCAGTATTTT. Amino acid sequence: CASSRSGLTDAQYF. Full variable domain (rest looked up from reference TRBV7-3 and TRBJ2-3): GAGVSQTPSNKVTEKGKYVELRCDPISGHTALYWYRQSLGQGPEFLIYFQGTGAADDSGLPNDRFFAVRPEGSVSTLKIQRTERGDSAVYLCASSRSGLTDAQYFGPGTRLTVL.

There are many counts of this clonotype. The chain couples TRBV12-3 or TRBV12-4 to TRBJ1-5, with D possibly being TRBD1 (5 bases). Trimming shortened V by 5 bases and J by 8 bases, and 22 bases separated the two germline ends. The CDR3 is made up of 16 amino acids. The DNA of the CDR3 is TGTGCCAGCAGTAGGGGACGGCGTCAGTATCCTGAGCCCCAGCATTTT. It codes for CASSRGRRQYPEPQHF.